This TCR beta chain was sequenced during a study of shared clonotypes between healthy human individuals. Produced via immunoSEQ multiplex PCR; TCRdb's table is partial and in-frame only. The table has some 500,000 clones, almost 97% seen once. V was clipped by 6 bases and J by 3 bases, with 15 bases between them. The CDR3 totals 14 residues. The germline V gene encodes CDR1 SNHLY and CDR2 FYNNEI. The gene calls are TRBV2 and TRBJ2-7; D perhaps matches TRBD2 (5 bases). This TCR derives from a woman in her twenties or thirties in good health. Sequenced sample: naive CD4+ T cells sorted from blood. Subset denoted: CD45RA+ positively selected. CDR3 sequence reads: CASRSDSINYEQYF. DNA of the CDR3: TGTGCCAGCAGATCGGACTCAATAAACTACGAGCAGTACTTC.